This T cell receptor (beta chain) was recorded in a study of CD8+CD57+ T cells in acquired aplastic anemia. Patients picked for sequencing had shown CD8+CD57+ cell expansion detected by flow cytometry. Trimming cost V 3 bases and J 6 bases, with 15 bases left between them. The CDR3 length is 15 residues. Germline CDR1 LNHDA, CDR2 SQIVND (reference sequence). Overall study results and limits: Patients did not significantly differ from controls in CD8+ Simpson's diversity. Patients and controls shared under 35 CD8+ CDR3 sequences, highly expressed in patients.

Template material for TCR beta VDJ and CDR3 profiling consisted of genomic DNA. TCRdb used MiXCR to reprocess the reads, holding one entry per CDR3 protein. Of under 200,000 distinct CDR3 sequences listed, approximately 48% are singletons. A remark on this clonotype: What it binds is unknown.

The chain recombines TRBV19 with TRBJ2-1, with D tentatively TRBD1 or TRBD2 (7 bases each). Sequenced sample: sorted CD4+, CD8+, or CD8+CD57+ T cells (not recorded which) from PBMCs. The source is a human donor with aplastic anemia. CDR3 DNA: TGTGCCAGTAGTATGGCCCCCAGGGGGGGCAATGAGCAGTTCTTC. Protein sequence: CASSMAPRGGNEQFF.